The entry below gives a single T cell receptor (beta chain) sequence along with its context. Each single cDNA molecule received a unique molecular identifier. TCRdb ran MiXCR on the 5' RACE reads and lists one entry per CDR3 protein. Of about 67,000 distinct CDR3 sequences in the sample, over 8% were seen once. V was clipped by 5 bases and J by 14 bases; unmatched bases: 9. The CDR3 covers 14 residues. In germline, CDR1 is SGHTA, CDR2 FQGNSA. This record comes from a study of early T cells in non-severe SARS-CoV-2 infection. As for the study in general: The chains were unpaired, and the sequenced material was bulk RNA from unsorted whole blood.

The chain carries TRBV7-2 and TRBJ2-1; 13 bases match TRBD2. This sample comprised whole blood, obtained at baseline. The clonotype originates from an adult who was a healthcare worker with PCR-confirmed SARS-CoV-2 infection or an uninfected control (not recorded which). CDR3: CASSPRTSGSSKFF. The CDR3 region has the DNA TGTGCCAGCAGCCCGAGGACTAGCGGGAGCAGTAAGTTCTTC.